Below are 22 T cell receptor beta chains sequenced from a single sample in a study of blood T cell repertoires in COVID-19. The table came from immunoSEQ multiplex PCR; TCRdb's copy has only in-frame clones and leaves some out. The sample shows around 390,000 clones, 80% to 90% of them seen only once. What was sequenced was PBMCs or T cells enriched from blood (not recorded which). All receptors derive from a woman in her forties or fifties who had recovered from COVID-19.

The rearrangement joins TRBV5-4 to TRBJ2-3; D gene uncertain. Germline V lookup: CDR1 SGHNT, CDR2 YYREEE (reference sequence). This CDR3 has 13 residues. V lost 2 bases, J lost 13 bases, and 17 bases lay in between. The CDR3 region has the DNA TGTGCCAGCAGCTTTAATCTGGCGGAGAAGAAGTATTTT. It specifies CASSFNLAEKKYF.

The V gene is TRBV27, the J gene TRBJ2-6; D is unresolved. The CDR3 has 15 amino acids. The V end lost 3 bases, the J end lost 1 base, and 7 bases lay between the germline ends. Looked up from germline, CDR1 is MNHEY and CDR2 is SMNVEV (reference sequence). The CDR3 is CASSFERSGANVLTF. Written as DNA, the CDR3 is TGTGCCAGCAGTTTCGAGAGGTCTGGGGCCAACGTCCTGACTTTC.

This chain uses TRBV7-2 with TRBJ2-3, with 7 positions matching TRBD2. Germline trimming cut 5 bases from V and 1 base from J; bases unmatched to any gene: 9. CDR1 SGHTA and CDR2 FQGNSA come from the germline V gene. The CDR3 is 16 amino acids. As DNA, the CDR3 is TGTGCCAGCAGCCGGGAGTGGGCGGGGGGCACAGATACGCAGTATTTT. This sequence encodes CASSREWAGGTDTQYF.

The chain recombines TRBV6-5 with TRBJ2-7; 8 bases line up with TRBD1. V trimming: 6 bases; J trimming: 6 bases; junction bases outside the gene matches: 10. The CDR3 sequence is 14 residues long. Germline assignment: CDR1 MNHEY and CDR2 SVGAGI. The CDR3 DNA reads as TGTGCCAGCAGGCCAGACCAACAGGGGGGCGAGCAGTACTTC. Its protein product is CASRPDQQGGEQYF.

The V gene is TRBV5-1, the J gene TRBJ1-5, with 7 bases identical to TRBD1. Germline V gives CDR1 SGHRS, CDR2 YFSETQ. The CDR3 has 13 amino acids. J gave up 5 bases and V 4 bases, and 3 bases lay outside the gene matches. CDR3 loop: CASSPTGYQPQHF. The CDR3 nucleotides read TGCGCCAGCAGCCCGACAGGGTATCAGCCCCAGCATTTT.

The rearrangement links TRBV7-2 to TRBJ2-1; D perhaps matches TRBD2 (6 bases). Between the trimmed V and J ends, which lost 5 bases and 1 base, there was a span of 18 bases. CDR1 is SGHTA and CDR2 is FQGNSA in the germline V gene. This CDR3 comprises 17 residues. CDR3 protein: CASSPSPPAGSYNEQFF. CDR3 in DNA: TGTGCCAGCAGCCCCTCGCCTCCGGCGGGATCCTACAATGAGCAGTTCTTC.

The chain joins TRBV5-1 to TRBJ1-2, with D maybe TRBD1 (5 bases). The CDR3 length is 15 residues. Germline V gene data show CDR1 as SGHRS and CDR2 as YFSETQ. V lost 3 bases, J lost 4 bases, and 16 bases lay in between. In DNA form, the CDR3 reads TGCGCCAGCAGCTCCGGGACTCAGGGATCCTATGGCTACACCTTC. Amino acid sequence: CASSSGTQGSYGYTF.

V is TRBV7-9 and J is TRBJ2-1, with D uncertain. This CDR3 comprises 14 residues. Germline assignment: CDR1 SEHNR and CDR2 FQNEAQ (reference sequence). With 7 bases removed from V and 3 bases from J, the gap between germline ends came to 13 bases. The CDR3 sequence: CASIPAGHYNEQFF. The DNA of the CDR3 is TGTGCCAGCATCCCGGCAGGTCACTACAATGAGCAGTTCTTC. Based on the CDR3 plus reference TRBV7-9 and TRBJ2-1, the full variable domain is DTGVSQNPRHKITKRGQNVTFRCDPISEHNRLYWYRQTLGQGPEFLTYFQNEAQLEKSRLLSDRFSAERPKGSFSTLEIQRTEQGDSAMYLCASIPAGHYNEQFFGPGTRLTVL.

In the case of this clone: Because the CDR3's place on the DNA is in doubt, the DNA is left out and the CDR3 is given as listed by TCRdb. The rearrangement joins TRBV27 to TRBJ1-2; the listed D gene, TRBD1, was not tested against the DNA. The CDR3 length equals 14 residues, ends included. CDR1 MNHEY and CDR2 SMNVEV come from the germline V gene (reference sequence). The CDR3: CASSSSTGSYGYTF.

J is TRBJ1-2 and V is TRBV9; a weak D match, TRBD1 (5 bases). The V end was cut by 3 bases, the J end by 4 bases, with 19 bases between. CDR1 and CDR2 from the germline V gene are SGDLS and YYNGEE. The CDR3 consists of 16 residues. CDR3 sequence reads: CASSGWGLAQFYGYTF. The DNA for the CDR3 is TGTGCCAGCAGCGGATGGGGCCTGGCCCAATTCTATGGCTACACCTTC.

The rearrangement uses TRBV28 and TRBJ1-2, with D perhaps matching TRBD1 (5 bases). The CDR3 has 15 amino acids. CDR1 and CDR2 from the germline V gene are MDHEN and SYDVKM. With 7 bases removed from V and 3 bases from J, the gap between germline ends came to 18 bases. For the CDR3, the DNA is TGTGCCAGCACCACGAGGAGAGGAGGGGACTATGGCTACACCTTC. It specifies CASTTRRGGDYGYTF.

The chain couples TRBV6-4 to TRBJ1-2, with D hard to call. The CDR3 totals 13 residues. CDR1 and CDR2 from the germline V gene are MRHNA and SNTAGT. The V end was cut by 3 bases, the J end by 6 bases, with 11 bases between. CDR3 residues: CASSETRGDGYTF. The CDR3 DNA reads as TGTGCCAGCAGTGAGACCCGGGGAGATGGCTACACCTTC.

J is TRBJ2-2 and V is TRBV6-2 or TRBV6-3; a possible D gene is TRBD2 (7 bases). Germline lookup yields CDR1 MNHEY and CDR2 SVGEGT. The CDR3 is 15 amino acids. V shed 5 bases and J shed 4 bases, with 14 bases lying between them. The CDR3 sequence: CASSPGGRVTGELFF. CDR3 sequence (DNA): TGTGCCAGCAGTCCCGGGGGGCGGGTCACCGGGGAGCTGTTTTTT.

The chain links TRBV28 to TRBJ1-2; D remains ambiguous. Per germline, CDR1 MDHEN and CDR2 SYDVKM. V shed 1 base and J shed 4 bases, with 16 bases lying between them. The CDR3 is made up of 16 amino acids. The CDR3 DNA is TGTGCCAGCAGTTTATCCGGCGGACGGACTGTCTATGGCTACACCTTC. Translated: CASSLSGGRTVYGYTF.

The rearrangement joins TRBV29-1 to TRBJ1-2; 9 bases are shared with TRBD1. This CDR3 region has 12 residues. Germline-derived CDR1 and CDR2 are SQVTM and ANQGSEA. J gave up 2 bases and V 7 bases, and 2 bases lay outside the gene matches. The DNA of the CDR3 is TGCAGCGCCGGGACAGGGAACTATGGCTACACCTTC. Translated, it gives CSAGTGNYGYTF.

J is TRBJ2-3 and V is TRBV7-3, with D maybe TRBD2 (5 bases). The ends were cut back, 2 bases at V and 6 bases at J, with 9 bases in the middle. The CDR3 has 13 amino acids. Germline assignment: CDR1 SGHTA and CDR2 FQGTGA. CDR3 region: CASSLQRRDTQYF. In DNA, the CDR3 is TGTGCCAGCAGCTTACAGCGGAGGGATACGCAGTATTTT. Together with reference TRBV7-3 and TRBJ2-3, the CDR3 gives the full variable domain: GAGVSQTPSNKVTEKGKYVELRCDPISGHTALYWYRQSLGQGPEFLIYFQGTGAADDSGLPNDRFFAVRPEGSVSTLKIQRTERGDSAVYLCASSLQRRDTQYFGPGTRLTVL.

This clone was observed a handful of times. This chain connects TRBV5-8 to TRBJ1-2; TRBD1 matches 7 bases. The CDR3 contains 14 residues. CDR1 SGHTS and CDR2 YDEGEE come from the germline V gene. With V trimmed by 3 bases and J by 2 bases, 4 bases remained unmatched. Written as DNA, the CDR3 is TGTGCCAGCAGCTCCGGACAGGCGAACTATGGCTACACCTTC. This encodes CASSSGQANYGYTF.

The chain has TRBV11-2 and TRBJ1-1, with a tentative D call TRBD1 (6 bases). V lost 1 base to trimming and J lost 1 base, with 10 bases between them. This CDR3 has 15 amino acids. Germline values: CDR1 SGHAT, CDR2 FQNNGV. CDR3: CASSLGGQGNTEAFF. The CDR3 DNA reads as TGTGCCAGCAGCTTAGGGGGGCAGGGGAACACTGAAGCTTTCTTT.

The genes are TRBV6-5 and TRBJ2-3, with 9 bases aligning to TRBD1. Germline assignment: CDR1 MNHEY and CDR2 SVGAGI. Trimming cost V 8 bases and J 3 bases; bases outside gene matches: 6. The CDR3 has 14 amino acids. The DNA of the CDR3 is TGTGCCAGCGTACGGACAGGGGTGACAGATACGCAGTATTTT. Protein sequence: CASVRTGVTDTQYF.

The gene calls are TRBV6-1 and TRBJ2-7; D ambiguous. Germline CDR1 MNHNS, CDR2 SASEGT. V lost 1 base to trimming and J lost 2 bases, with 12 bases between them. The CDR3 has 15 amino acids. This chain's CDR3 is CASSEVRVVTYEQYF. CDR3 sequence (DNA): TGTGCCAGCAGTGAAGTTCGGGTTGTTACCTACGAGCAGTACTTC.

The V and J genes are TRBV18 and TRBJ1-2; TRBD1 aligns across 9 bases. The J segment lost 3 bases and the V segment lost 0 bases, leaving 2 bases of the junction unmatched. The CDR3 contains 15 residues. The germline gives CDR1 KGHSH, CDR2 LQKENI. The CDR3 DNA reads TGTGCCAGCTCACCACCCGGGACAGGGTACTATGGCTACACCTTC. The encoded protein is CASSPPGTGYYGYTF.

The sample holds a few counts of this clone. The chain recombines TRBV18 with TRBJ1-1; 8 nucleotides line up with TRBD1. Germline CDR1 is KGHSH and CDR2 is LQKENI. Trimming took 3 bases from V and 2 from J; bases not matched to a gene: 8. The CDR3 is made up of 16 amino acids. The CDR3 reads CASSPRRTGLNTEAFF. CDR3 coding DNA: TGTGCCAGCTCACCTCGAAGGACAGGGCTTAACACTGAAGCTTTCTTT.